This is a list of T cell receptor beta chains from one sample in a study of T-cell memory formation after mild COVID-19. A single record per CDR3 protein comes from TCRdb applying MiXCR to the 5' RACE reads. The profile shows approximately 88,000 distinct CDR3 sequences, roughly 25% of them singletons. Material: PBMCs or a T cell subset sorted from them (not recorded which). The receptors were gathered from a man aged 18-30 years who had mild COVID-19 (a few samples of this study predate the infection). Cell type and time point are not known. Each CDR3 is given with its conserved first and last residue.

v_call cdr3_aa
TRBV7-9 CASSRRTGTNYGYTF
TRBV27 CASSWSRDPGGTEAFF
TRBV19 CASRRRATSNEKLFF
TRBV28 CASSLRQGRLRNEQFF
TRBV12-3/TRBV12-4 CASSFPMTDTQYF
TRBV20-1 CSAGAGAGVLLDYGYTF
TRBV6-5 CASSLGGAPLQPQHF
TRBV12-3/TRBV12-4 CASVYRRISTDTQYF
TRBV4-1 CASSQGTGEGYVYGYTF
TRBV4-1 CASSQDRGGANVLTF